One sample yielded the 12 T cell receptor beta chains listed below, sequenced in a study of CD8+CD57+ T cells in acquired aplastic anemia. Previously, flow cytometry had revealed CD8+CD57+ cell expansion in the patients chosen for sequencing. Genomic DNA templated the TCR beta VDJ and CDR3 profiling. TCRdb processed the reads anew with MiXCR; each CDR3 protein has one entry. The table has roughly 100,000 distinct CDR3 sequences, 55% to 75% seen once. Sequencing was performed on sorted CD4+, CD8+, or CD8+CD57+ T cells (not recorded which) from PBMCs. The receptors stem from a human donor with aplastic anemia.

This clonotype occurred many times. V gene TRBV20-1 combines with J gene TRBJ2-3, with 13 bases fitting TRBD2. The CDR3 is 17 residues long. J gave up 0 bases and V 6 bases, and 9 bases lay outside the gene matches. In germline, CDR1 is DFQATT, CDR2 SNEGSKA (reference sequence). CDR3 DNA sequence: TGCAGTGCCTCGTCCGGGACTAGCGGGGAGAGCACAGATACGCAGTATTTT. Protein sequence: CSASSGTSGESTDTQYF.

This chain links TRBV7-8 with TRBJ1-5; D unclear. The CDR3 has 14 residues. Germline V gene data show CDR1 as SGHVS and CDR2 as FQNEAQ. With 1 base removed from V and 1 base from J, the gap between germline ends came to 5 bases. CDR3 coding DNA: TGTGCCAGCAGCTTAGATACGAGCAATCAGCCCCAGCATTTT. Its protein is CASSLDTSNQPQHF.

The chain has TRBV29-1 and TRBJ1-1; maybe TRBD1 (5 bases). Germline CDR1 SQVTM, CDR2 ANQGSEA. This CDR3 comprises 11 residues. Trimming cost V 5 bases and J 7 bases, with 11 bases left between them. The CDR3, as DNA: TGCAGCGTTCACCAGGGTTTTGAAGCTTTCTTT. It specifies CSVHQGFEAFF.

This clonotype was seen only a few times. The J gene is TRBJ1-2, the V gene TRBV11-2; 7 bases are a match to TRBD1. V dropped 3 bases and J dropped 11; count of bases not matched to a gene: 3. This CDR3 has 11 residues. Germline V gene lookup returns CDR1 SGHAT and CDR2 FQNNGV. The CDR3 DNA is TGTGCCAGCAGCTTCGGACAGGTATACACCTTC. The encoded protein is CASSFGQVYTF. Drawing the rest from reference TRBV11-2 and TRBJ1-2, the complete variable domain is EAGVAQSPRYKIIEKRQSVAFWCNPISGHATLYWYQQILGQGPKLLIQFQNNGVVDDSQLPKDRFSAERLKGVDSTLKIQPAKLEDSAVYLCASSFGQVYTFGSGTRLTVV.

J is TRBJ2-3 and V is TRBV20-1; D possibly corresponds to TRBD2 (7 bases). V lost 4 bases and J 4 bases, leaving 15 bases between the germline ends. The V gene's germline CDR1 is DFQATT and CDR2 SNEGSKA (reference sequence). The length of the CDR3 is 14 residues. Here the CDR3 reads CSAKKGGAADTQYF. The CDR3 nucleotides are TGCAGTGCTAAGAAAGGGGGGGCGGCAGATACGCAGTATTTT.

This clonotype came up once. CDR3 residues: CSAKALAGGQETQYF. As DNA, the CDR3 is TGCAGTGCTAAAGCTTTAGCGGGAGGGCAAGAGACCCAGTACTTC. The chain links TRBV20-1 to TRBJ2-5; 11 bases are shared with TRBD2. This CDR3 has 15 amino acids. Germline V gene lookup returns CDR1 DFQATT and CDR2 SNEGSKA (reference sequence). V lost 4 bases and J lost 2; bases outside the gene matches: 6.

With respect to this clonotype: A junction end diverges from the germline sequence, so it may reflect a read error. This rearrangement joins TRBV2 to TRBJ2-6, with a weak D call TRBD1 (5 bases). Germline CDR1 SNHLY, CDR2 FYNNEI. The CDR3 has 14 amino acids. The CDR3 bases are TGTGCCAACACCTTACCCTCTGGGGCCAACGTCCTGACCTTC. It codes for CANTLPSGANVLTF.

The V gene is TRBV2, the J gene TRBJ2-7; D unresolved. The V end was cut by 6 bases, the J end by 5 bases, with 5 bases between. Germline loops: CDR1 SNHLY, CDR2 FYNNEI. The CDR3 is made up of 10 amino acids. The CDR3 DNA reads TGTGCCAGCAGGGTCAACGAGCAGTACTTC. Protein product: CASRVNEQYF. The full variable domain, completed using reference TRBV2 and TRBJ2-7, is EPEVTQTPSHQVTQMGQEVILRCVPISNHLYFYWYRQILGQKVEFLVSFYNNEISEKSEIFDDQFSVERPDGSNFTLKIRSTKLEDSAMYFCASRVNEQYFGPGTRLTVT.

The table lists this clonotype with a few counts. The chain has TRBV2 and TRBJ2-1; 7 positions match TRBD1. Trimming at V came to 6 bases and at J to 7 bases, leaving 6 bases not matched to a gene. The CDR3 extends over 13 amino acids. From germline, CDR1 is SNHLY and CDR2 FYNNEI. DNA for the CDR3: TGTGCCAGCAGCCTGACAGGGTATAATGAGCAGTTCTTC. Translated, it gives CASSLTGYNEQFF.

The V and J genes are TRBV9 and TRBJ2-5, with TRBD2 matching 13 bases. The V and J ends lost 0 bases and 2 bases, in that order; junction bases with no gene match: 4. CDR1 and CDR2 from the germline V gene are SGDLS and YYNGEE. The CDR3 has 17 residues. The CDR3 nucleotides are TGTGCCAGCAGCGTAGGTGGGACTAGCGGGGAACAAGAGACCCAGTACTTC. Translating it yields CASSVGGTSGEQETQYF.

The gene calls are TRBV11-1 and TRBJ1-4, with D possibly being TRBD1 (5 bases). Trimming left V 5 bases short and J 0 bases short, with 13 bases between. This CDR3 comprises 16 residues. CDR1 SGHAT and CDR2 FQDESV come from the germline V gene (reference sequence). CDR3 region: CASSHLGQATNEKLFF. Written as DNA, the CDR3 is TGTGCCAGCAGCCATCTGGGGCAGGCAACTAATGAAAAACTGTTTTTT.

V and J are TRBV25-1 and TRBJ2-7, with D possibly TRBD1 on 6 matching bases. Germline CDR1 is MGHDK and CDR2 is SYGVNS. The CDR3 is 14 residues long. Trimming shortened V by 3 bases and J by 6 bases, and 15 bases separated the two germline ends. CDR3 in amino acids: CASSEPTGFGEQYF. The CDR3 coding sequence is TGTGCCAGCAGTGAGCCTACAGGGTTCGGCGAGCAGTACTTC.